This TCR beta chain originates from a study of Ad26.COV2.S vaccination and SARS-CoV-2 variants. Looking at the study overall: Donor was one of the participants in the Ad26.COV2.S arm of the COV1001 trial. Into the muscle, Ad26.COV2.S was dosed once or twice, 56 days apart.

The treatment was: some 19 received Ad26.COV2.S at low or high dose, single or two shots; a few received placebo; per-sample allocation not given. Specimen acquisition occurred on day 63 following the initial vaccine or placebo injection. At a Boston site, the person donating was an adult of 18-55 years. The study used a vaccine consisting of an Ad26 vector that expressed Wuhan-strain SARS-CoV-2 spike. The data were produced by immunoSEQ multiplex PCR, yet TCRdb's version contains in-frame clones alone and is incomplete. The data hold about 450,000 clones, with roughly nine tenths observed a single time. The CDR3 is 16 amino acids. Per germline, CDR1 LNHDA and CDR2 SQIVND (reference sequence). J gave up 5 bases and V 7 bases, and 12 bases lay outside the gene matches.

The starting material was peripheral blood, obtained in a trial of Ad26.COV2.S vaccine versus placebo. V gene TRBV19 combines with J gene TRBJ2-2, with 8 bases aligning to TRBD1. This sequence originates from a person aged 18-60 years who received the Ad26.COV2.S COVID-19 vaccine or a placebo. CDR3 sequence (DNA): TGTGCCAGTACCCCCCCCGACAGGGGCGGGACCGGGGAGCTGTTTTTT. The encoded protein is CASTPPDRGGTGELFF.